The 30 T cell receptor beta chains below come from one sample, sequenced in a study of blood T cells in healthy people across ages. A J-beta primer mix and a sample-barcoded 5' primer were used in a second PCR of roughly 7 to 12 cycles. MiXCR, run by TCRdb on the 5' RACE reads, gives a single entry per CDR3 protein. Of 1.5 million or so distinct CDR3 sequences listed, roughly 43% were seen once; the top ten hold approximately 4.1%. Sequenced material: blood. These receptors were taken from a woman younger than 35 in good health.

The chain uses TRBV7-9 and TRBJ2-2; D unclear. The CDR3 has 14 amino acids. Trimming took off 1 base at V and 6 bases at J, with 9 bases between the two ends. Germline CDR1 and CDR2: SEHNR and FQNEAQ (reference sequence). DNA for the CDR3: TGTGCCAGCAGCTTAGAAGGGTACGCCGGGGAGCTGTTTTTT. This encodes CASSLEGYAGELFF.

This clonotype was detected only a few times. The rearrangement joins TRBV20-1 to TRBJ2-3, with D perhaps given as TRBD1 or TRBD2 (5 bases each). The CDR3 contains 14 residues. Trimming removed 3 bases at V and 4 bases at J, with 14 bases between. Germline V gene sequence: CDR1 DFQATT, CDR2 SNEGSKA (reference sequence). CDR3 coding DNA: TGCAGTGCTAGGGCTAGCAGGGCTTCAGATACGCAGTATTTT. Protein sequence: CSARASRASDTQYF.

This clonotype came up a few times. The chain links TRBV29-1 to TRBJ2-1; weak D call: TRBD1 (5 bases). Trimming cost V 1 base and J 2 bases, with 12 bases left between them. Germline loops: CDR1 SQVTM, CDR2 ANQGSEA. This CDR3 spans 15 amino acids. Here the CDR3 DNA reads TGCAGCGTTGAAGGGGCGACAGTCACCTACAATGAGCAGTTCTTC. Protein: CSVEGATVTYNEQFF.

In its sample, this clonotype was seen many times. The chain combines TRBV4-1 with TRBJ2-1, with D uncertain. The CDR3 loop spans 18 amino acids. V was shortened by 1 base and J by 7 bases, with 23 bases between the two germline ends. From germline, CDR1 is MGHRA and CDR2 YSYEKL. CDR3 DNA: TGCGCCAGCAGCCAAGGCCTCTCCTCCGGCTCTCGGCATAATGAGCAGTTCTTC. This gives the protein CASSQGLSSGSRHNEQFF.

The chain has TRBV20-1 and TRBJ2-5; 10 nucleotides agree with TRBD1. The CDR3 loop spans 17 amino acids. Looked up from germline, CDR1 is DFQATT and CDR2 is SNEGSKA (reference sequence). J was trimmed by 0 bases and V by 6 bases; bases with no gene match: 13. CDR3 loop: CSAHPLTGGSYQETQYF. The CDR3, as DNA: TGCAGTGCCCACCCCTTGACAGGGGGCTCTTACCAAGAGACCCAGTACTTC.

This chain connects TRBV27 to TRBJ2-5; D remains unclear. The CDR3 has 13 amino acids. Trimming removed 1 base at V and 11 bases at J, with 14 bases between. Germline CDR1 MNHEY, CDR2 SMNVEV (reference sequence). CDR3 in amino acids: CASSLFWGNEQYF. The CDR3 coding sequence is TGTGCCAGCAGTTTATTTTGGGGTAATGAGCAGTACTTC.

The chain is built from TRBV6-2 or TRBV6-3 and TRBJ2-1; 9 bases line up with TRBD2. The J segment lost 6 bases and the V segment lost 1 base, leaving 1 base of the junction unmatched. Germline-derived CDR1 and CDR2 are MNHEY and SVGEGT. The CDR3 is made up of 14 amino acids. The CDR3 bases are TGTGCCAGCAGTTACTTACTAGCGGGCAATGAGCAGTTCTTC. Amino acids: CASSYLLAGNEQFF.

The table lists this clonotype with many counts. The CDR3 sequence is CASSLISEQYF. CDR3 bases: TGTGCCAGCAGTTTAATCAGCGAGCAGTACTTC. The chain employs TRBV12-3 or TRBV12-4 and TRBJ2-7; D call uncertain. This CDR3 has 11 residues. Trimming pared 2 bases from V and 6 bases from J, leaving 5 bases between.

This clonotype occurred a few times. This sequence joins TRBV4-1 and TRBJ1-1; TRBD1 matches at 9 bases. The CDR3 sequence is 15 residues long. Unmatched junction bases numbered 8, after V lost 4 bases and J lost 5 bases. CDR1 is MGHRA, CDR2 YSYEKL, per germline. In DNA, the CDR3 is TGCGCCAGCAGCCGTCGGGGACAGGGCGATACTGAAGCTTTCTTT. As protein: CASSRRGQGDTEAFF.

This clonotype was seen repeatedly, ten times or more. The chain has TRBV7-2 and TRBJ1-6; D is ambiguous. The CDR3 loop spans 15 amino acids. Trimming removed 1 base from V and 8 bases from J, with 12 bases in between. Germline CDR1 is SGHTA and CDR2 is FQGNSA. CDR3 sequence: CASSLVPGSDSPLHF. In nucleotides, the CDR3 is TGTGCCAGCAGCTTAGTCCCAGGATCGGATTCACCCCTCCACTTT.

This clonotype was seen a few times. The genes are TRBV4-3 and TRBJ1-3, with TRBD1 matching over 10 bases. From germline, CDR1 is LGHNA and CDR2 YSLEER. The CDR3 is 15 amino acids. J was trimmed by 5 bases and V by 5 bases; bases with no gene match: 6. CDR3 sequence (DNA): TGCGCCAGCAGCGTACGGACAGGGGGTCGAAACACCATATATTTT. As protein: CASSVRTGGRNTIYF.

This clonotype was seen a few times. This chain connects TRBV27 to TRBJ1-2; no definite D call. CDR1 is MNHEY and CDR2 is SMNVEV in the germline V gene (reference sequence). Trimming left V 3 bases short and J 7 bases short, with 12 bases between. The CDR3 totals 13 residues. The CDR3 region is CASSFPGLVGYTF. DNA of the CDR3: TGTGCCAGCAGTTTTCCGGGTTTAGTTGGCTACACCTTC.

This clonotype was observed a few times. The CDR3 is CASRVRTDTQYF. The CDR3 coding sequence is TGTGCCAGCAGAGTCCGAACAGATACGCAGTATTTT. V gene TRBV12-3 or TRBV12-4 combines with J gene TRBJ2-3; D uncertain. V lost 6 bases and J lost 3, with 7 bases in between. CDR3 length equals 12 residues.

This chain connects TRBV14 to TRBJ2-1; the D gene is possibly TRBD2 (5 bases). The V gene's germline CDR1 is SGHDN and CDR2 FVKESK. The CDR3 has 14 amino acids. Trimming took 2 bases from V and 7 from J, leaving 12 bases between them. In nucleotides, the CDR3 is TGTGCCAGCAGCCAAAATTCCGGGAAAAATGAGCAGTTCTTC. This gives the protein CASSQNSGKNEQFF.

The chain employs TRBV20-1 and TRBJ2-3; the match to TRBD2 covers 8 bases. J was trimmed by 2 bases and V by 7 bases; bases with no gene match: 5. From germline, CDR1 is DFQATT and CDR2 SNEGSKA (reference sequence). The CDR3 is made up of 13 amino acids. The CDR3 spells CSVKREPTDTQYF. CDR3 coding DNA: TGCAGTGTTAAGCGGGAGCCCACAGATACGCAGTATTTT.

The V and J genes are TRBV7-2 and TRBJ1-1; D gene ambiguous. Germline V gene sequence: CDR1 SGHTA, CDR2 FQGNSA. V was cut by 1 base and J by 7 bases, with 10 bases left in between. The CDR3 extends over 13 amino acids. CDR3: CASSLVGENEAFF. The CDR3 DNA follows: TGTGCCAGCAGCTTAGTTGGCGAGAATGAAGCTTTCTTT.

This clonotype appeared a few times. V gene TRBV6-1 combines with J gene TRBJ2-7, with D possibly matching TRBD1 (6 bases). Trimming removed 6 bases from V and 0 bases from J, with 15 bases in between. The CDR3 extends over 15 amino acids. The germline CDR1 and CDR2 sequences are MNHNS and SASEGT. This chain's CDR3 is CASSYRDFDSYEQYF. CDR3 sequence (DNA): TGTGCCAGCAGCTACAGGGATTTCGACTCCTACGAGCAGTACTTC.

This clonotype was picked up a small number of times. The chain uses TRBV6-5 and TRBJ1-2; D gene unclear. Germline assignment: CDR1 MNHEY and CDR2 SVGAGI. Trimming shortened V by 2 bases and J by 0 bases, and 10 bases separated the two germline ends. The CDR3 spans 15 residues. The CDR3 nucleotides read TGTGCCAGCAGTTACCAAGGCAGCTCTAACTATGGCTACACCTTC. Amino acids: CASSYQGSSNYGYTF.

This clonotype has more than one count but fewer than ten. V gene TRBV29-1 combines with J gene TRBJ1-1, with D uncertain. Germline V gene lookup returns CDR1 SQVTM and CDR2 ANQGSEA. The CDR3 runs 13 residues. The V end was cut by 8 bases, the J end by 0 bases, with 13 bases between. The CDR3 protein is CSSGGTMNTEAFF. CDR3 in DNA: TGCAGCTCTGGCGGCACCATGAACACTGAAGCTTTCTTT. Based on the CDR3 plus reference TRBV29-1 and TRBJ1-1, the full variable domain is SAVISQKPSRDICQRGTSLTIQCQVDSQVTMMFWYRQQPGQSLTLIATANQGSEATYESGFVIDKFPISRPNLTFSTLTVSNMSPEDSSIYLCSSGGTMNTEAFFGQGTRLTVV.

V and J are TRBV6-2 or TRBV6-3 and TRBJ1-4, with D unclear. The germline V gene has CDR1 MNHEY and CDR2 SVGEGT. This CDR3 is 14 amino acids long. The V and J ends lost 5 bases and 5 bases respectively, with 12 bases between them. CDR3 sequence (DNA): TGTGCCAGCAGTCGGACGGCTATAAATGAAAAACTGTTTTTT. Translation: CASSRTAINEKLFF.

This clonotype was counted a few times. The CDR3 sequence is CASSAPFHNEQFF. The CDR3 nucleotides are TGTGCCAGCAGCGCTCCATTCCACAATGAGCAGTTCTTC. This chain uses TRBV7-6 with TRBJ2-1; D call uncertain. Trimming stripped 5 bases from V and 5 bases from J, with 10 bases between. The V gene's germline CDR1 is SGHVS and CDR2 FNYEAQ. The CDR3 is made up of 13 amino acids.

The CDR3 DNA reads as TGTGCCAGCAGTTTTAATCCCGGGTGGCTCTACAGCGCACCCACTGAAGCTTTCTTT. Translating gives CASSFNPGWLYSAPTEAFF. The rearrangement uses TRBV27 and TRBJ1-1; D call uncertain. From germline, CDR1 is MNHEY and CDR2 SMNVEV (reference sequence). The ends were cut back, 3 bases at V and 4 bases at J, with 27 bases in the middle. The CDR3 contains 19 residues.

V usage is TRBV10-3 and J usage is TRBJ1-2; D is ambiguous. V lost 10 bases and J lost 7, with 16 bases in between. CDR3 length: 12 residues. The germline CDR1 and CDR2 sequences are ENHRY and SYGVKD. The CDR3 spells CATAPPRGGYTF. The CDR3, as DNA: TGTGCCACCGCCCCGCCGCGAGGTGGCTACACCTTC.

This clonotype was recorded a few times. V usage is TRBV11-2 and J usage is TRBJ2-5; the match to TRBD2 covers 12 bases. The CDR3 totals 14 residues. From germline, CDR1 is SGHAT and CDR2 FQNNGV. The V and J ends lost 1 base and 9 bases, in that order; junction bases with no gene match: 3. In DNA form, the CDR3 reads TGTGCCAGCAGCTTAGGGACTAGCGGGATATCCCAGTACTTC. This sequence encodes CASSLGTSGISQYF. Based on the CDR3 plus reference TRBV11-2 and TRBJ2-5, the full variable domain is EAGVAQSPRYKIIEKRQSVAFWCNPISGHATLYWYQQILGQGPKLLIQFQNNGVVDDSQLPKDRFSAERLKGVDSTLKIQPAKLEDSAVYLCASSLGTSGISQYFGPGTRLLVL.

The J gene is TRBJ2-7, the V gene TRBV7-6; D not resolved. Germline V gene data show CDR1 as SGHVS and CDR2 as FNYEAQ. V was shortened by 3 bases and J by 10 bases, with 10 bases between the two germline ends. The CDR3 has 11 residues. This CDR3 reads CASSFYQYQYF. The DNA for the CDR3 is TGTGCCAGCAGCTTCTATCAATACCAGTACTTC.

This clonotype was observed a few times. The chain links TRBV4-1 to TRBJ2-7, with 10 bases aligning to TRBD2. V was pared by 2 bases and J by 3 bases, with 4 bases of the junction left unmatched. The CDR3 is 15 residues long. Per germline, CDR1 MGHRA and CDR2 YSYEKL. CDR3 in amino acids: CASSQPLAGVYEQYF. For the CDR3, the DNA is TGCGCCAGCAGCCAACCTCTAGCGGGAGTCTACGAGCAGTACTTC.

This chain joins TRBV20-1 and TRBJ1-5, with D possibly being TRBD1 (5 bases). CDR1 and CDR2 from the germline V gene are DFQATT and SNEGSKA (reference sequence). The V end was cut by 0 bases, the J end by 4 bases, with 13 bases between. CDR3 length equals 15 residues. Here the CDR3 reads CSAREPGPGNQPQHF. The CDR3 DNA sequence: TGCAGTGCTAGAGAACCGGGACCTGGGAATCAGCCCCAGCATTTT.

The V and J genes are TRBV6-2 or TRBV6-3 and TRBJ2-5, with unresolved D. CDR3 size: 15 residues. Germline V gene lookup returns CDR1 MNHEY and CDR2 SVGEGT. Trimming stripped 5 bases from V and 0 bases from J, with 13 bases between. The CDR3 DNA sequence: TGTGCCAGCAGTCCCCTTGGGCAGGACCAAGAGACCCAGTACTTC. Protein: CASSPLGQDQETQYF.

The rearrangement joins TRBV20-1 to TRBJ1-2, with D perhaps matching TRBD1 (5 bases). Trimming removed 6 bases at V and 8 bases at J, with 13 bases between. This CDR3 region has 11 residues. The V gene's germline CDR1 is DFQATT and CDR2 SNEGSKA (reference sequence). The CDR3, as DNA: TGCAGTGCCAGACCTACAGGCGGCTACACCTTC. Translated, it gives CSARPTGGYTF.

In its sample, this clonotype was seen a few times. This CDR3 is CASSQRGLAGSPRDTQYF. CDR3 nucleotide sequence: TGTGCCAGCAGCCAACGGGGACTAGCGGGGTCCCCTAGGGATACGCAGTATTTT. This chain links TRBV12-3 or TRBV12-4 with TRBJ2-3; 13 bases are a match to TRBD2. V lost 6 bases to trimming and J lost 6 bases; unmatched junction nucleotides: 15. The CDR3 is 18 amino acids.